These 6 T cell receptor beta chains came from one sample sequenced in a study of blood T cell repertoires in COVID-19. This table comes from immunoSEQ multiplex PCR, and its TCRdb copy is limited to in-frame clones, with some not included. The data show approximately 150,000 clones, around 81% seen once. Sequencing was done on a sample of peripheral blood. Receptors originate from a human donor in a cohort sampled during active COVID-19.

This chain links TRBV28 with TRBJ2-6; D might be TRBD1 (6 bases). The V end was cut by 7 bases, the J end by 2 bases, with 12 bases between. CDR3 length: 15 residues. In germline, CDR1 is MDHEN, CDR2 SYDVKM. CDR3 bases: TGTGCCAGCACCGACCGGACAGCTGGGGCCAACGTCCTGACTTTC. This codes for CASTDRTAGANVLTF.

The V gene is TRBV28, the J gene TRBJ1-1, with TRBD1 identical over 7 bases. V dropped 7 bases and J dropped 10; count of bases not matched to a gene: 12. The CDR3 is 13 residues long. The V gene's germline CDR1 is MDHEN and CDR2 SYDVKM. CDR3 sequence reads: CASTLRGTEGAFF. The DNA of the CDR3 is TGTGCCAGCACCTTGAGGGGGACAGAAGGAGCTTTCTTT.

The rearrangement joins TRBV7-3 to TRBJ2-3; TRBD1 aligns across 8 bases. The CDR3 runs 16 residues. CDR1 and CDR2 from the germline V gene are SGHTA and FQGTGA. V lost 0 bases, J lost 6 bases, and 8 bases stayed unmatched. CDR3 amino acids: CASSLTAWTGPDTQYF. The CDR3 DNA is TGTGCCAGCAGCTTAACTGCCTGGACAGGGCCCGATACGCAGTATTTT.

The V call is TRBV7-9, the J call TRBJ1-3, with D unclear. The CDR3 is 14 amino acids. V was cut by 2 bases and J by 0 bases, with 5 bases left in between. The germline V gene encodes CDR1 SEHNR and CDR2 FQNEAQ (reference sequence). CDR3 region: CASSLSDSGNTIYF. The CDR3 DNA is TGTGCCAGCAGCTTATCAGACTCTGGAAACACCATATATTTT.

This clone turned up a few times. The chain links TRBV4-2 to TRBJ2-7; no firm D call. V lost 3 bases, J lost 4 bases, and 7 bases lay in between. Germline assignment: CDR1 LGHNA and CDR2 YNFKEQ. The CDR3 has 12 residues. Here the CDR3 DNA reads TGTGCCAGCAGCCAGAGCGATTACGAGCAGTACTTC. Its protein is CASSQSDYEQYF.

CDR3 sequence (DNA): TGTGCCAGCAGCTACGTTCAGGGTATGGGCGAGCAGTACTTC. It encodes CASSYVQGMGEQYF. The V and J genes are TRBV3-1 (or the pseudogene TRBV3-2) and TRBJ2-7; D is perhaps TRBD1 (5 bases). Looked up from germline, CDR1 is LGHDT and CDR2 is YNNKEL (reference sequence). Trimming cost V 5 bases and J 6 bases, with 17 bases left between them. The CDR3 covers 14 residues.